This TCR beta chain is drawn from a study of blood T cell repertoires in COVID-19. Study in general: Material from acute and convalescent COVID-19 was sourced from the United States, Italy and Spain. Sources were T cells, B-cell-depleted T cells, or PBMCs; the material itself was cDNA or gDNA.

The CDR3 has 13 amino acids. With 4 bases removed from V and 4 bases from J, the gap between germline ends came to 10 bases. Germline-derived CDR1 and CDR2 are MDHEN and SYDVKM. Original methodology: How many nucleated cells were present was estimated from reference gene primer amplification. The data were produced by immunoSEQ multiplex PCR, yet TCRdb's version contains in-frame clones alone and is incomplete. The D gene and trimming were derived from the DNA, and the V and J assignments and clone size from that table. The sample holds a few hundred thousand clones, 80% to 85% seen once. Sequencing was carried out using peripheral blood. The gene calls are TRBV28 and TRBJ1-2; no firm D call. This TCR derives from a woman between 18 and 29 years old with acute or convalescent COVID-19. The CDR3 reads CASSSPGFYGYTF. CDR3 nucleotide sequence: TGTGCCAGCAGTTCCCCCGGGTTCTATGGCTACACCTTC.